Detailed here is one TCR beta chain. The data derive from a study of CD8+CD57+ T cells in acquired aplastic anemia. Overall study: The sorted CD4+ and CD8+ cells yielded an average around 3.2 ug of DNA.

CDR1 SQVTM and CDR2 ANQGSEA come from the germline V gene. V was pared by 5 bases and J by 1 base, with 9 bases between. This CDR3 has 14 amino acids. TCR beta VDJ and CDR3 profiling used genomic DNA as template. TCRdb ran MiXCR on the reads and lists one entry per CDR3 protein. Of 40,000 to 45,000 distinct CDR3 sequences listed, 68% are singletons. This receptor was taken from a human donor in good health, serving as a control. The chain recombines TRBV29-1 with TRBJ1-6; tentative D call: TRBD1 (6 bases). The sequenced sample was sorted CD4+, CD8+, or CD8+CD57+ T cells (not recorded which) from PBMCs. Here the CDR3 reads CSVRGASYNSPLHF. CDR3 DNA: TGCAGCGTTCGGGGGGCATCCTATAATTCACCCCTCCACTTT.